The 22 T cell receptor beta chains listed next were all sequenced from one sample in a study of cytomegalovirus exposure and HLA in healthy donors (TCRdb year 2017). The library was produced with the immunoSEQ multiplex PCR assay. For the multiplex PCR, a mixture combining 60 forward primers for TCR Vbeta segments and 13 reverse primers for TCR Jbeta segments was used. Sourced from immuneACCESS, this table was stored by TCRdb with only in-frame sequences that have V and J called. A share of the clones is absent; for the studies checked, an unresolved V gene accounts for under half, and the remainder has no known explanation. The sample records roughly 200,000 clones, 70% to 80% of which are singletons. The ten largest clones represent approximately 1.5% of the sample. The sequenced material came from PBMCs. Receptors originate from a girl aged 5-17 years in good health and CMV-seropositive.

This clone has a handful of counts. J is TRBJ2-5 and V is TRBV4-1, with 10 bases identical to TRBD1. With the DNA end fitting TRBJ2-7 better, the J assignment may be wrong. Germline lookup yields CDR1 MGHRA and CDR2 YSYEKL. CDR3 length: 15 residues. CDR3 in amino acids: CASSQEGQGDNEQYF. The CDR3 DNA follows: TGCGCCAGCAGCCAGGAAGGACAGGGGGACAACGAGCAGTACTTC.

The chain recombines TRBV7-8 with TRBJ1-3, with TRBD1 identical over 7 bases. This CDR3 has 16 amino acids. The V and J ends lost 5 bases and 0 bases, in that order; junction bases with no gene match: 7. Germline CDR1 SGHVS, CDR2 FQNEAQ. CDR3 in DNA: TGTGCCAGCAGCGTATGGGACAGCTACTCTGGAAACACCATATATTTT. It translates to CASSVWDSYSGNTIYF.

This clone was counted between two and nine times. The CDR3 spells CASRTPVQGGDGYTF. For the CDR3, the DNA is TGTGCCAGTAGAACCCCGGTTCAGGGAGGGGATGGCTACACCTTC. The chain employs TRBV19 and TRBJ1-2; tentatively, D is TRBD1 (5 bases). Germline assignment: CDR1 LNHDA and CDR2 SQIVND (reference sequence). The CDR3 length is 15 residues. The V gene lost 6 bases and the J gene lost 6 bases, with 20 bases spanning the gap.

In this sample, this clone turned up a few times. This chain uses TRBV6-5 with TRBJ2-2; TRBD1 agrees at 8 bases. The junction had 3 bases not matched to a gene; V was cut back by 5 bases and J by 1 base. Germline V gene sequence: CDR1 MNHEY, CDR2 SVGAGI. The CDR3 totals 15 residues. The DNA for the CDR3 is TGTGCCAGCAGTCCCGGGACAGGGAACACCGGGGAGCTGTTTTTT. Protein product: CASSPGTGNTGELFF.

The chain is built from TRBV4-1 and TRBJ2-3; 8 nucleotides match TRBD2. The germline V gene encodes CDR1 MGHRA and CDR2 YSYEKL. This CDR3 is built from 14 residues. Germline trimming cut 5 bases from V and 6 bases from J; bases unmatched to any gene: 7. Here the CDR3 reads CASSSRGGVDTQYF. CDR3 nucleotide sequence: TGCGCCAGCAGCTCCCGGGGGGGGGTTGATACGCAGTATTTT.

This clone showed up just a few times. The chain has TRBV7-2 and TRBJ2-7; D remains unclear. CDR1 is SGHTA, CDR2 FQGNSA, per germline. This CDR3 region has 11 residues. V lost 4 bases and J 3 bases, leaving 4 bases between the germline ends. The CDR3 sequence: CASSSFYEQYF. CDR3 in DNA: TGTGCCAGCAGCTCCTTCTACGAGCAGTACTTC. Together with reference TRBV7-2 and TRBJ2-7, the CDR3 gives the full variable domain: GAGVSQSPSNKVTEKGKDVELRCDPISGHTALYWYRQSLGQGLEFLIYFQGNSAPDKSGLPSDRFSAERTGGSVSTLTIQRTQQEDSAVYLCASSSFYEQYFGPGTRLTVT.

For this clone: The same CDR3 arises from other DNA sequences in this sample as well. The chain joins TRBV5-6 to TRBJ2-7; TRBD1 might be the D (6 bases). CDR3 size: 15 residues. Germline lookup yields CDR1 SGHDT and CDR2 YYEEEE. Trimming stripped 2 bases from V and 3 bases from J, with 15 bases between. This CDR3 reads CASSFRDKGFYEQYF. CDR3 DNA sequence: TGTGCCAGCAGCTTCCGGGACAAGGGTTTCTACGAGCAGTACTTC.

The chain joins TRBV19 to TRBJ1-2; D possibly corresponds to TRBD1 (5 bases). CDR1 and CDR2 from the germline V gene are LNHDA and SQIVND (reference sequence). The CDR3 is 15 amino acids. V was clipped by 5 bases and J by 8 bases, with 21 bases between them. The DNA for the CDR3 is TGTGCCAGTAGTGTTCACAAGGGGTCTACGGAGGGCTACACCTTC. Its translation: CASSVHKGSTEGYTF.

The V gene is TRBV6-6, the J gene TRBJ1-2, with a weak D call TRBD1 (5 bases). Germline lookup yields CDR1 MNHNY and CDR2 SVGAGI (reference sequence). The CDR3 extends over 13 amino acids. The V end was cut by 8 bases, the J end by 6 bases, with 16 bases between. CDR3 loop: CASSRAPGDGYTF. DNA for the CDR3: TGTGCCAGCTCCAGGGCCCCGGGTGATGGCTACACCTTC.

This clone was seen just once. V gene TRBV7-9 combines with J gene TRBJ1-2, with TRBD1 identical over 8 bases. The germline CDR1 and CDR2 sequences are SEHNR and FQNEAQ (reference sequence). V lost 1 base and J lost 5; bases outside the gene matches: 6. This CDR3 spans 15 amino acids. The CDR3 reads CASSLETGVPYGYTF. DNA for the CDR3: TGTGCCAGCAGCTTAGAGACAGGGGTTCCATATGGCTACACCTTC. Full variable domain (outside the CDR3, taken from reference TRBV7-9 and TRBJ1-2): DTGVSQNPRHKITKRGQNVTFRCDPISEHNRLYWYRQTLGQGPEFLTYFQNEAQLEKSRLLSDRFSAERPKGSFSTLEIQRTEQGDSAMYLCASSLETGVPYGYTFGSGTRLTVV.

DNA of the CDR3: TGTGCCAGCTCCCCGGGGGGGGCGCCCTACGAGCAGTACTTC. It encodes CASSPGGAPYEQYF. The rearrangement uses TRBV18 and TRBJ2-7; TRBD2 aligns across 8 bases. Germline-derived CDR1 and CDR2 are KGHSH and LQKENI. The CDR3 is 14 amino acids. Germline trimming cut 6 bases from V and 2 bases from J; bases unmatched to any gene: 6.

CDR3: CASSLSQGGLFF. In DNA form, the CDR3 reads TGTGCCAGCAGTTTATCACAGGGTGGACTGTTTTTT. V and J are TRBV28 and TRBJ1-4, with a possible D match to TRBD1 (6 bases). Germline loops: CDR1 MDHEN, CDR2 SYDVKM. The CDR3 sequence is 12 residues long. The ends were cut back, 1 base at V and 13 bases at J, with 10 bases in the middle.

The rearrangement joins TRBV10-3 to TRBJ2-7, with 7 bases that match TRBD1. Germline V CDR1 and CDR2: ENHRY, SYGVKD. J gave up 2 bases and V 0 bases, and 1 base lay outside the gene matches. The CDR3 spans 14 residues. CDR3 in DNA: TGTGCCATCAGTGAGTCGGGGACAGCCTACGAGCAGTACTTC. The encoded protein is CAISESGTAYEQYF.

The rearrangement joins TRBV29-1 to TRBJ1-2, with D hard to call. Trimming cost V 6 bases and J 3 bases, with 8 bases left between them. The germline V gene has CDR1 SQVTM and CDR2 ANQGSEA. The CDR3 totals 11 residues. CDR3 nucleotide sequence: TGCAGCGTAGGAGGAGACTATGGCTACACCTTC. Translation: CSVGGDYGYTF.

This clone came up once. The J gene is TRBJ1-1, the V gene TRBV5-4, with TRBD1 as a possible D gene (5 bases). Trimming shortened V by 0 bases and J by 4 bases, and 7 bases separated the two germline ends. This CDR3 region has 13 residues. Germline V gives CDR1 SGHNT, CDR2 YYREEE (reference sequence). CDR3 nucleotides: TGTGCCAGCAGCTTGGGGGGCATCACTGAAGCTTTCTTT. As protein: CASSLGGITEAFF.

CDR3 in amino acids: CAWRARGPVGELFF. For the CDR3, the DNA is TGTGCCTGGAGGGCGAGGGGGCCCGTCGGGGAGCTGTTTTTT. The chain employs TRBV30 and TRBJ2-2; 7 nucleotides match TRBD1. The germline gives CDR1 GTSNPN, CDR2 SVGIG (reference sequence). CDR3 length: 14 amino acids. V trimming: 3 bases; J trimming: 7 bases; junction bases outside the gene matches: 8.

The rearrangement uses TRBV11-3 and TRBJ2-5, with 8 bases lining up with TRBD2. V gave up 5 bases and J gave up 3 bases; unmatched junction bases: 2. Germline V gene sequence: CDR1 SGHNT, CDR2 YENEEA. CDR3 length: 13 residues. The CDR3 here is CASSRRGEETQYF. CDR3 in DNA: TGTGCCAGCAGCCGGCGGGGGGAAGAGACCCAGTACTTC.

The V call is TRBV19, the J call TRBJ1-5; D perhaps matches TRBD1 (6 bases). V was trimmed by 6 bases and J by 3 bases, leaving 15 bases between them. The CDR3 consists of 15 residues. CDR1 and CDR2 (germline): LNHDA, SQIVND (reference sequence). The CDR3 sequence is CASSPPGHNNQPQHF. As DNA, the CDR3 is TGTGCCAGTAGCCCCCCGGGACACAACAATCAGCCCCAGCATTTT.

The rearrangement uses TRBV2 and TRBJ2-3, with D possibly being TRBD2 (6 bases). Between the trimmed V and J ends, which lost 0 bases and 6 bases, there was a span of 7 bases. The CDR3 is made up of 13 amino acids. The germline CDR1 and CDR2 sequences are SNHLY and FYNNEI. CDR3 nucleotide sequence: TGTGCCAGCAGTGAAGCGGGACTGGATACGCAGTATTTT. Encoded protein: CASSEAGLDTQYF.

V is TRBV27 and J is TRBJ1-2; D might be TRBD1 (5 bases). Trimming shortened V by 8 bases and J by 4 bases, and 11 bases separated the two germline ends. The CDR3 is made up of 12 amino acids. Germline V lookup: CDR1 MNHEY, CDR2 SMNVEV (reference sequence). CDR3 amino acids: CASAFRGYGYTF. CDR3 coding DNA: TGTGCCAGCGCCTTTAGGGGCTATGGCTACACCTTC.

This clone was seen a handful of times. As DNA, the CDR3 is TGTGCCACCGAGGAGCGGGGGTTGAGGACAGATACGCAGTATTTT. Translation gives CATEERGLRTDTQYF. The gene calls are TRBV7-8 and TRBJ2-3; 8 bases are shared with TRBD2. CDR3 length: 15 amino acids. V trimming: 10 bases; J trimming: 3 bases; junction bases outside the gene matches: 12. The germline CDR1 and CDR2 sequences are SGHVS and FQNEAQ.

The DNA for the CDR3 is TGTGCCATCAGTGGGGGGGACAGGGGGCTGAATCAGCCCCAGCATTTT. As protein: CAISGGDRGLNQPQHF. The rearrangement uses TRBV10-3 and TRBJ1-5; TRBD1 aligns across 12 bases. Per the germline V gene, CDR1 is ENHRY and CDR2 is SYGVKD. The CDR3 is 16 residues long. V shed 4 bases and J 4 bases; nucleotides not matched to a gene: 5.